A selection of T cell receptor beta chains follows, all from one sample in a study of blood T cell repertoires in COVID-19. Libraries were prepared by immunoSEQ multiplex PCR; TCRdb keeps only in-frame clonotypes and omits some of them. This sample has around 100,000 clones, with about 90% found just once. Sequenced material: peripheral blood. These receptors all come from a man younger than 40 in a cohort sampled during active COVID-19. The CDR3 runs from the conserved cysteine through the conserved F or W. Fields, in order: clone size, J gene, CDR3 length, D gene, V gene, CDR3 DNA, CDR3 protein. D genes are given only for firm matches. A row's size may be missing; if present it is once, few, many or a size class.

. | TRBJ2-5 | 15 | . | TRBV6-5 | TGTGCCAGCAGGAGCCCAGGGGATCCCAAGGAGACCCAGTACTTC | CASRSPGDPKETQYF
. | TRBJ2-2 | 15 | . | TRBV6-5 | TGTGCCAGCAGTTACTCCAGGGGTATCACCGGGGAGCTGTTTTTT | CASSYSRGITGELFF
. | TRBJ2-3 | 13 | . | TRBV14 | TGTGCCAGCCGACAACTAGGGACAGATACGCAGTATTTT | CASRQLGTDTQYF
. | TRBJ1-3 | 15 | . | TRBV7-8 | TGTGCCAGCAGCTTAGTGGGGGGAGGGATAAACACCATATATTTT | CASSLVGGGINTIYF
. | TRBJ2-7 | 14 | . | TRBV11-1 | TGTGCCAGCAGCCTAGTAGAGGGTTCCTACGAGCAGTACTTC | CASSLVEGSYEQYF
. | TRBJ2-5 | 15 | . | TRBV18 | TGTGCCAGCTCACCCATAGGGGCCGAAGGGGAGACCCAGTACTTC | CASSPIGAEGETQYF
. | TRBJ2-7 | 15 | TRBD1 | TRBV19 | TGTGCCAGTAGTATAGATTCCAGGGGGCTCTACGAGCAGTACTTC | CASSIDSRGLYEQYF
. | TRBJ1-1 | 15 | TRBD1 | TRBV25-1 | TGTGCCAGCAGTGACCTCTCGGACAGGGCGCCTGAAGCTTTCTTT | CASSDLSDRAPEAFF
. | TRBJ1-4 | 12 | TRBD1 | TRBV28 | TGTGCCAGCAGCCCAACAGGGGGGAAACTGTTTTTT | CASSPTGGKLFF
. | TRBJ1-2 | 14 | . | TRBV23-1 | TGCGCCAGCAGAAGGAGGGATTTTTACTATGGCTACACCTTC | CASRRRDFYYGYTF
. | TRBJ1-1 | 14 | . | TRBV19 | TGTGCCAGTAGTGCTCGGGAGTTAAACACTGAAGCTTTCTTT | CASSARELNTEAFF
. | TRBJ2-3 | 16 | . | TRBV2 | TGTGCCAGCAACGATTTTGTGAGGGGGAGCGCAGATACGCAGTATTTT | CASNDFVRGSADTQYF
. | TRBJ1-2 | 13 | . | TRBV29-1 | TGCAGCGTTGGCCCGCTACTGTCCTATGGCTACACCTTC | CSVGPLLSYGYTF
. | TRBJ1-1 | 16 | TRBD1 | TRBV15 | TGTGCCACCAGCAGAGATTTGACAGGGTGGAACACTGAAGCTTTCTTT | CATSRDLTGWNTEAFF
. | TRBJ2-1 | 14 | . | TRBV5-6 | TGTGCCAGCAGCTTGGGGACAGTGCCCAATGAGCAGTTCTTC | CASSLGTVPNEQFF
. | TRBJ1-6 | 15 | . | TRBV11-2 | TGTGCCAGCAGCGTACGACCCGACGGGGATTCACCCCTCCACTTT | CASSVRPDGDSPLHF
few | TRBJ1-2 | 14 | . | TRBV6-5 | TGTGCCAGCAGTTCGCCAGGGCTGAACTATGGCTACACCTTC | CASSSPGLNYGYTF
. | TRBJ1-2 | 17 | TRBD1 | TRBV3-1/TRBV3-2 | TGTGCCAGCAGCCAAACCCCGCGGGACAGGGGGCTGGGTGGCTACACCTTC | CASSQTPRDRGLGGYTF
. | TRBJ1-5 | 13 | . | TRBV30 | TGTGCCTGGAGTGAGGCGGGGAACGAGCCCCAGCATTTT | CAWSEAGNEPQHF
. | TRBJ2-3 | 18 | TRBD2 | TRBV5-1 | TGCGCCAGCAGCTTGGCGCGGAAGAGCGGGGGGGCGAGAGATACGCAGTATTTT | CASSLARKSGGARDTQYF
. | TRBJ2-2 | 15 | TRBD1 | TRBV11-3 | TGTGCCAGCAGCCCCCGACAGGGGGCCACCGGGGAGCTGTTTTTT | CASSPRQGATGELFF
once | TRBJ2-2 | 14 | TRBD2 | TRBV5-4 | TGTGCCAGCAGCTCTAAAGGGACTACTGGGGAGCTGTTTTTT | CASSSKGTTGELFF
. | TRBJ2-3 | 15 | TRBD2 | TRBV18 | TGTGCCAGCTCACCGGGAGGGCAGGGCACAGATACGCAGTATTTT | CASSPGGQGTDTQYF
. | TRBJ2-5 | 16 | TRBD2 | TRBV18 | TGTGCCAGCTCACCCATCAGAAGCGGGGGGGCCGAGACCCAGTACTTC | CASSPIRSGGAETQYF
. | TRBJ2-7 | 15 | . | TRBV3-1/TRBV3-2 | TGTGCCAGCAGCCAAGAGCCCCTCCCCAGGGCCGAGCAGTACTTC | CASSQEPLPRAEQYF
. | TRBJ1-6 | 20 | . | TRBV20-1 | TGCAGTGCTAGTATTCCCGTCGGTACGGTGACTAACGGGGATAATTCACCCCTCCACTTT | CSASIPVGTVTNGDNSPLHF
once | TRBJ2-3 | 15 | TRBD2 | TRBV7-9 | TGTGCCAGCAGCTTAATGGGACTAAGCACAGATACGCAGTATTTT | CASSLMGLSTDTQYF
. | TRBJ2-7 | 11 | . | TRBV6-5 | TGTGCCAGCAGTTACCGGGGGGAGCAGTACTTC | CASSYRGEQYF
few | TRBJ2-7 | 12 | . | TRBV5-1 | TGCGCCAGCAGCTTGGGAGGGTACGAGCAGTACTTC | CASSLGGYEQYF
. | TRBJ2-5 | 16 | TRBD2 | TRBV7-2 | TGTGCCAGCAGCTTAAGCGGGGCGGGGGGTCAAGAGACCCAGTACTTC | CASSLSGAGGQETQYF
. | TRBJ2-2 | 16 | TRBD2 | TRBV5-1 | TGCGCCAGCAGCCGTGGACTAGCGGGGAACACCGGGGAGCTGTTTTTT | CASSRGLAGNTGELFF
. | TRBJ2-7 | 15 | TRBD2 | TRBV7-9 | TGTGCCAGCAGCCCTAAAAGCGGGATATCCTACGAGCAGTACTTC | CASSPKSGISYEQYF
. | TRBJ2-7 | 16 | TRBD2 | TRBV5-1 | TGCGCCAGCACACTAGGGACTAGGGGCTCGGGGTACGAGCAGTACTTC | CASTLGTRGSGYEQYF
. | TRBJ1-4 | 12 | . | TRBV19 | TGTGCCAGTAGATGGGGAGGTGAAAAACTGTTTTTT | CASRWGGEKLFF
. | TRBJ2-1 | 15 | TRBD1 | TRBV7-3 | TGTGCCAGCAGTCCTGTCGACAGGGACGACAATGAGCAGTTCTTC | CASSPVDRDDNEQFF
. | TRBJ2-2 | 16 | . | TRBV18 | TGTGCCAGCTCATCGGCCAGCGAACGGGACACCGGGGAGCTGTTTTTT | CASSSASERDTGELFF
. | TRBJ2-1 | 19 | TRBD2 | TRBV7-8 | TGTGCCAGCAGCTTAGAGCCTAGCGGGGGATACCTTTTGGTCAATGAGCAGTTCTTC | CASSLEPSGGYLLVNEQFF
. | TRBJ2-6 | 18 | . | TRBV4-1 | TGCGCCAGCAGCCAAGATTCCGGGGGATTCTCTGGGGCCAACGTCCTGACTTTC | CASSQDSGGFSGANVLTF
. | TRBJ1-3 | 15 | TRBD1 | TRBV6-5 | TGTGCCAGCAGCACGACAGGGAGCTCTGGAAACACCATATATTTT | CASSTTGSSGNTIYF
. | TRBJ1-5 | 12 | . | TRBV15 | TGTGCCACCAGCAGAGACACGGGGCCCCAGCATTTT | CATSRDTGPQHF
. | TRBJ1-2 | 16 | TRBD1 | TRBV11-2 | TGTGCCAGCAGCATATGGGGGATGGGACAGAACTATGGCTACACCTTC | CASSIWGMGQNYGYTF
. | TRBJ2-2 | 15 | . | TRBV18 | TGTGCCAGCTCACCTATCAGGGATCAACCCGGGGAGCTGTTTTTT | CASSPIRDQPGELFF
. | TRBJ1-1 | 14 | TRBD1 | TRBV5-1 | TGCGCCAGCAGACTTGGGACAGGGAACACTGAAGCTTTCTTT | CASRLGTGNTEAFF
. | TRBJ1-6 | 13 | TRBD1 | TRBV30 | TGTGCCTGTGGGGGACAGGTTAATTCACCCCTCCACTTT | CACGGQVNSPLHF
. | TRBJ2-1 | 15 | TRBD1 | TRBV27 | TGTGCCAGCAGTTTACTCGGGACAGGCAACAATGAGCAGTTCTTC | CASSLLGTGNNEQFF
. | TRBJ1-3 | 14 | . | TRBV2 | TGTGCCAGCAGTTTAGGAGTTTCTGGAAACACCATATATTTT | CASSLGVSGNTIYF
once | TRBJ2-6 | 17 | . | TRBV5-4 | TGTGCCAGCAGCTTGGACACAGGATCCCCAGGGGCCAACGTCCTGACTTTC | CASSLDTGSPGANVLTF
. | TRBJ2-4 | 16 | TRBD1 | TRBV5-1 | TGCGCCAGCAGCTTAAGGACAGGGCTAGCCAAAAACATTCAGTACTTC | CASSLRTGLAKNIQYF
few | TRBJ1-2 | 11 | . | TRBV7-2 | TGTGCCAGCTCGGCGGCATATGGCTACACCTTC | CASSAAYGYTF
. | TRBJ1-2 | 13 | . | TRBV19 | TGTGCCAGTAGTAGGGGAGAGACCTATGGCTACACCTTC | CASSRGETYGYTF
. | TRBJ2-5 | 14 | . | TRBV30 | TGTGCCTGGAGTGACGGGGGGCGGGCCGAGACCCAGTACTTC | CAWSDGGRAETQYF
. | TRBJ1-1 | 17 | TRBD1 | TRBV11-2 | TGTGCCAGCAGCTTAGTGACAGGGGGCATTTCGGGCACTGAAGCTTTCTTT | CASSLVTGGISGTEAFF
. | TRBJ2-7 | 13 | . | TRBV27 | TGTGCCAGCAGTTTATCAGGCAGGGACGAGCAGTACTTC | CASSLSGRDEQYF
. | TRBJ2-1 | 15 | TRBD1 | TRBV18 | TGTGCCAGCTCACCAGGGACAGGCCCGTACAATGAGCAGTTCTTC | CASSPGTGPYNEQFF
. | TRBJ1-2 | 16 | TRBD1 | TRBV9 | TGTGCCAGCAGCGGATGGGACAGTCCCGCTAACTATGGCTACACCTTC | CASSGWDSPANYGYTF
few | TRBJ1-1 | 13 | . | TRBV7-8 | TGTGCCAGCAGCATCGACAGGAACACTGAAGCTTTCTTT | CASSIDRNTEAFF
. | TRBJ1-2 | 11 | TRBD1 | TRBV29-1 | TGCAGCGCTGGACAGGAGAGTGGCTACACCTTC | CSAGQESGYTF
once | TRBJ2-7 | 13 | . | TRBV6-5 | TGTGCCAGCAGTTACTCGGAGGGCTACGAGCAGTACTTC | CASSYSEGYEQYF
. | TRBJ1-4 | 18 | . | TRBV19 | TGTGCCAGTAGTATAGGGGTCGGCGGGAGTATTACGAATGAAAAACTGTTTTTT | CASSIGVGGSITNEKLFF
. | TRBJ2-3 | 14 | TRBD2 | TRBV5-4 | TGTGCCAGCAGCTTGCTAGCGGGGGGAGATACGCAGTATTTT | CASSLLAGGDTQYF